This is a list of T cell receptor beta chains from one sample in a study of blood T cell repertoires in COVID-19. This table comes from immunoSEQ multiplex PCR, and its TCRdb copy is limited to in-frame clones, with some not included. This table has under 400,000 clones, around 87% appearing once. The sequenced sample consisted of peripheral blood. Every receptor here comes from a woman in her twenties or thirties with COVID-19, enrolled during active disease. CDR3s include the opening cysteine and the closing phenylalanine or tryptophan. A D gene is named only where the DNA matches it firmly. Clone size is given for some rows only: seen once, a few or many times, or a class if the clone is expanded.

length,V,size,D,J,DNA,CDR3
17,TRBV9,NA,TRBD2,TRBJ2-5,TGTGCCAGCAGCGTAGCATTGGCGGGAGGAACCCAAGAGACCCAGTACTTC,CASSVALAGGTQETQYF
15,TRBV5-1,NA,TRBD1,TRBJ2-1,TGCGCCAGCAGCTTTCAAGGGGGCGCCGGGAATGAGCAGTTCTTC,CASSFQGGAGNEQFF
14,TRBV11-2,NA,NA,TRBJ2-5,TGTGCCAGCAGCTTAAGTCCAGGCGTGGAGACCCAGTACTTC,CASSLSPGVETQYF
14,TRBV10-2,once,NA,TRBJ2-7,TGCGCCAGCATAAGCGGGCCGCCATTATACGAGCAGTACTTC,CASISGPPLYEQYF
15,TRBV5-1,NA,NA,TRBJ2-3,TGCGCCAGCAGGTGGCGGACAGACTTCTGGGATACGCAGTATTTT,CASRWRTDFWDTQYF
16,TRBV5-1,NA,TRBD1,TRBJ1-1,TGCGCCAGCAGCTTGGACCAAACAGGGGATTACACTGAAGCTTTCTTT,CASSLDQTGDYTEAFF
15,TRBV5-1,once,NA,TRBJ2-7,TGCGCCAGCAGCTTGGACCAACAAACTACCTACGAGCAGTACTTC,CASSLDQQTTYEQYF
14,TRBV5-6,NA,NA,TRBJ2-5,TGTGCCAGCAGCTTAGGGGCAGGGAGGGAGACCCAGTACTTC,CASSLGAGRETQYF
17,TRBV7-6,NA,NA,TRBJ2-7,TGTGCCAGCAGCCAAGCTCCGGGACGGGGGATTCCCTACGAGCAGTACTTC,CASSQAPGRGIPYEQYF
13,TRBV7-9,NA,NA,TRBJ2-5,TGTGCCAGCACCGGACAGAACCAAGAGACCCAGTACTTC,CASTGQNQETQYF
17,TRBV9,NA,TRBD2,TRBJ2-1,TGTGCCAGCAGCGATACTAGCGGGAGGGCCCTGGGCAATGAGCAGTTCTTC,CASSDTSGRALGNEQFF
15,TRBV7-2,NA,NA,TRBJ2-7,TGTGCCAGCAGCTTAGCTCTGGGCTCACCCTACGAGCAGTACTTC,CASSLALGSPYEQYF
15,TRBV2,NA,NA,TRBJ1-4,TGTGCCAGCAGGGAAGCAGGGGTGACGGGTGAAAAACTGTTTTTT,CASREAGVTGEKLFF
15,TRBV4-1,NA,NA,TRBJ2-1,TGCGCCAGCAGCCGAGATATTCTAGCGCCGACTGAGCAGTTCTTC,CASSRDILAPTEQFF
13,TRBV11-3,NA,NA,TRBJ2-7,TGTGCCAGCAGCTTAAGCTCCCTCGGCGAGCAGTACTTC,CASSLSSLGEQYF
16,TRBV10-3,NA,NA,TRBJ2-6,TGTGCCACCCCCTCGGACAGTCCCACTGGGGCCAACGTCCTGACTTTC,CATPSDSPTGANVLTF
15,TRBV6-4,many,TRBD2,TRBJ2-1,TGTGCCAGCACCCTGCTAGCGGGAGGGCCTGGTGAGCAGTTCTTC,CASTLLAGGPGEQFF
15,TRBV5-4,NA,NA,TRBJ2-7,TGTGCCAGCAGCTTGGTAGGCAGGGGACGCCACGAGCAGTACTTC,CASSLVGRGRHEQYF
15,TRBV7-2,NA,TRBD2,TRBJ2-1,TGTGCCAGCAGCTTAACGGGAGGGATCTTCAATGAGCAGTTCTTC,CASSLTGGIFNEQFF
13,TRBV6-5,once,NA,TRBJ2-7,TGTGCCAGCAGACGACAGGTAACCTACGAGCAGTACTTC,CASRRQVTYEQYF
15,TRBV7-2,once,TRBD2,TRBJ2-7,TGTGCCAGCAGCGCAGTGGCGGGAGGTAGTTCCGAGCAGTACTTC,CASSAVAGGSSEQYF
12,TRBV19,NA,NA,TRBJ2-2,TGTGCCAGTAGCAACACAGCCGGGGAGCTGTTTTTT,CASSNTAGELFF
14,TRBV30,few,NA,TRBJ1-4,TGTGCGGGAGGGGAACGCGGCACTAATGAAAAACTGTTTTTT,CAGGERGTNEKLFF
15,TRBV6-5,NA,NA,TRBJ2-7,TGTGCCAGCATGACCTTGGGTCTGAGGAGCGACGAGCAGTACTTC,CASMTLGLRSDEQYF
14,TRBV30,NA,NA,TRBJ2-1,TGTGCCTGGAGTCACGGCGGCTCCTACAATGAGCAGTTCTTC,CAWSHGGSYNEQFF
15,TRBV6-5,once,TRBD1,TRBJ2-7,TGTGCCAGCAGTTACTCGAGACAGGGATTATACGAGCAGTACTTC,CASSYSRQGLYEQYF
13,TRBV19,NA,TRBD2,TRBJ2-1,TGTGCCACTGGCGGGACTAGCGGGGATCGACAGTTCTTC,CATGGTSGDRQFF
14,TRBV5-1,NA,NA,TRBJ2-7,TGCGCCAGCAGCTTGGCAGGGGTCTCCTACGAGCAGTACTTC,CASSLAGVSYEQYF
15,TRBV5-6,NA,TRBD1,TRBJ1-2,TGTGCCAGCAGCTTGGGGATGAGACAGGGGAATGGCTACACCTTC,CASSLGMRQGNGYTF
13,TRBV6-4,NA,TRBD1,TRBJ1-6,TGTGCCAGCAACCAGGACAGGGGGAGACCCCTCCACTTT,CASNQDRGRPLHF
13,TRBV24-1,NA,NA,TRBJ2-7,TGTGCCACCAGTGCTAACAGGGAGATCGAGCAGTACTTC,CATSANREIEQYF
17,TRBV15,NA,TRBD1,TRBJ1-5,TGTGCCACCAGCAGAGATTTGACAGGGCGCAGCAATCAGCCCCAGCATTTT,CATSRDLTGRSNQPQHF
18,TRBV4-2,few,TRBD1,TRBJ2-6,TGTGCCAGCAGCCAAGGACAGGGAGTAAGATCTGGGGCCAACGTCCTGACTTTC,CASSQGQGVRSGANVLTF
14,TRBV6-5,NA,TRBD1,TRBJ1-2,TGTGCCAGCAGGCCGGGACAGGGACGTGGAGGCTACACCTTC,CASRPGQGRGGYTF
15,TRBV15,NA,TRBD2,TRBJ2-3,TGTGCCACCAGCTCGACTAGCGGGATCCCAGATACGCAGTATTTT,CATSSTSGIPDTQYF
14,TRBV4-1,NA,TRBD2,TRBJ2-7,TGCGCCAGCAGCCAAGTAGCGGGAGAGGGAGAGCAGTACTTC,CASSQVAGEGEQYF
15,TRBV29-1,NA,TRBD2,TRBJ2-7,TGCAGCGTTGTACAATGGACTAGCGGAACCTACGAGCAGTACTTC,CSVVQWTSGTYEQYF
15,TRBV5-1,NA,NA,TRBJ2-3,TGCGCCAGCAGCTTTGGGAGCAGGGGCGCAGATACGCAGTATTTT,CASSFGSRGADTQYF
14,TRBV10-1,NA,NA,TRBJ1-3,TGCGCCAGCAGTGAGTCTAATTCTGGAAACACCATATATTTT,CASSESNSGNTIYF
18,TRBV4-1,many,TRBD1,TRBJ2-2,TGCGCCAGCAGCCACTTGGGGACAGAGACGTCGAACACCGGGGAGCTGTTTTTT,CASSHLGTETSNTGELFF
14,TRBV18,NA,NA,TRBJ1-5,TGTGCCAGCTCACCAAGCGGGGTTAATCAGCCCCAGCATTTT,CASSPSGVNQPQHF
14,TRBV5-1,once,TRBD1,TRBJ1-2,TGCGCCAGCAGCGGGGCCAGGGGGCCCACGGGCTACACCTTC,CASSGARGPTGYTF
16,TRBV30,NA,TRBD2,TRBJ2-1,TGTGCCTGGAGTAACCACAGCGGGAGATTGTACAATGAGCAGTTCTTC,CAWSNHSGRLYNEQFF
14,TRBV19,NA,TRBD1,TRBJ1-5,TGTGCCAGTTCTATAACAGGGGGCCATCAGCCCCAGCATTTT,CASSITGGHQPQHF
12,TRBV29-1,NA,NA,TRBJ1-1,TGCAGCGCAAACCAGGTTAACACTGAAGCTTTCTTT,CSANQVNTEAFF
16,TRBV5-1,NA,NA,TRBJ2-3,TGCGCCAGCAGCTTGGGGTTGTCCCCGGTGGCAGATACGCAGTATTTT,CASSLGLSPVADTQYF
13,TRBV4-2,NA,NA,TRBJ2-1,TGTGCCAGCAGCCAAGAGAGCGCTAATGAGCAGTTCTTC,CASSQESANEQFF
17,TRBV7-2,NA,TRBD2,TRBJ2-3,TGTGCCAGCAGCTTTCCGGGACTAGCGGGAGAGTCAGATACGCAGTATTTT,CASSFPGLAGESDTQYF
17,TRBV23-1,NA,TRBD1,TRBJ2-7,TGCGCCAGCAGTCAAGAGCTGACAGGGCCTCTTTCCTACGAGCAGTACTTC,CASSQELTGPLSYEQYF
16,TRBV28,NA,TRBD2,TRBJ2-1,TGTGCCAGCAGTTTACTAGCGGGAGGGACCTACAATGAGCAGTTCTTC,CASSLLAGGTYNEQFF
12,TRBV7-9,NA,TRBD1,TRBJ2-7,TGTGCCAGCAGCTCACGGACAGGGGAGCAGTACTTC,CASSSRTGEQYF
16,TRBV6-6,NA,TRBD1,TRBJ2-1,TGTGCCAGCAGGGGCCGGACAGGGAGGTTGGGCAATGAGCAGTTCTTC,CASRGRTGRLGNEQFF